This T cell receptor beta chain is from a study of CD8+CD57+ T cells in acquired aplastic anemia. Study outcomes and limitations: The study identified 25 to 30 CD8+ CDR3 sequences shared by patients and controls.

CDR3 length equals 13 residues. V lost 6 bases, J lost 4 bases, and 5 bases stayed unmatched. Germline V gene sequence: CDR1 MGHDK, CDR2 SYGVNS. Sequencing was done on patients that had shown CD8+CD57+ cell expansion by flow cytometry. Genomic DNA acted as the template from which TCR beta VDJ combination and CDR3 sequence profiling were carried out. TCRdb reanalysed the reads using MiXCR and keeps one entry per CDR3 protein. The profile shows some 200,000 distinct CDR3 sequences, roughly half of them singletons. As regards this clonotype: Its target is not known.

Sequenced material: sorted CD4+, CD8+, or CD8+CD57+ T cells (not recorded which) from PBMCs. V is TRBV25-1 and J is TRBJ2-7, with 8 bases lining up with TRBD1. This TCR was recovered from a human donor with aplastic anemia. CDR3 nucleotides: TGTGCCAGCAGGGCAGGGGGCGGATACGAGCAGTACTTC. It yields the protein CASRAGGGYEQYF.